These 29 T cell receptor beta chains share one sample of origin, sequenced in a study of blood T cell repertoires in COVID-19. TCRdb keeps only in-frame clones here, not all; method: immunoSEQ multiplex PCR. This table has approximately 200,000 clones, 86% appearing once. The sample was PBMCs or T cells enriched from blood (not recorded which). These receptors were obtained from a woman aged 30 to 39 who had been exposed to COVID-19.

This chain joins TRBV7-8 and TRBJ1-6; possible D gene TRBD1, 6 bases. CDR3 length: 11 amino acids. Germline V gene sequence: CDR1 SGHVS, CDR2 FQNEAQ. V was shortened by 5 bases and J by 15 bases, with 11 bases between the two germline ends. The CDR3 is CASSLRGHLHF. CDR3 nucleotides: TGTGCCAGCAGCCTCAGGGGCCACCTCCACTTT.

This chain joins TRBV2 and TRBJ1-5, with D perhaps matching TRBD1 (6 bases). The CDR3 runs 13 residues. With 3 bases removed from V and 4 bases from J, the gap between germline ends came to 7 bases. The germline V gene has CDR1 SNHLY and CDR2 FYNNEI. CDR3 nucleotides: TGTGCCAGCAGTGACCAGGGGAATCAGCCCCAGCATTTT. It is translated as CASSDQGNQPQHF.

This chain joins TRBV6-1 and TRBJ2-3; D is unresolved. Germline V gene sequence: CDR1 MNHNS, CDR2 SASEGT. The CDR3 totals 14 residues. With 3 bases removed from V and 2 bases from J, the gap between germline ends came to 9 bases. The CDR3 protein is CASSDGGTTDTQYF. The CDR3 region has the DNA TGTGCCAGCAGTGACGGCGGAACCACAGATACGCAGTATTTT.

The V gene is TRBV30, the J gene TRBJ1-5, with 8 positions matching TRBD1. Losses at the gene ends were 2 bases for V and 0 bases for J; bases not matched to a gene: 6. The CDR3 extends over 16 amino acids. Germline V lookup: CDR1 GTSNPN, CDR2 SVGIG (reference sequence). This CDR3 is CAWSRQGYNSNQPQHF. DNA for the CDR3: TGTGCCTGGAGTCGACAGGGGTATAATAGCAATCAGCCCCAGCATTTT.

CDR3 residues: CASSLLAGTGEQYF. CDR3 sequence (DNA): TGTGCCAGCAGTTTATTGGCCGGGACAGGGGAGCAGTACTTC. J is TRBJ2-7 and V is TRBV28; 9 nucleotides agree with TRBD1. Germline CDR1 MDHEN, CDR2 SYDVKM. The CDR3 has 14 residues. Trimming cost V 1 base and J 7 bases; bases outside gene matches: 5.

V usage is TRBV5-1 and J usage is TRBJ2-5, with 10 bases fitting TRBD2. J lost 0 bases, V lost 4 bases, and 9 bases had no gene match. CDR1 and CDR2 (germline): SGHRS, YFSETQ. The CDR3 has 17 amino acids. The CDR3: CASSLGYSGGYQETQYF. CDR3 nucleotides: TGCGCCAGCAGCCTCGGGTATAGCGGGGGGTACCAAGAGACCCAGTACTTC.

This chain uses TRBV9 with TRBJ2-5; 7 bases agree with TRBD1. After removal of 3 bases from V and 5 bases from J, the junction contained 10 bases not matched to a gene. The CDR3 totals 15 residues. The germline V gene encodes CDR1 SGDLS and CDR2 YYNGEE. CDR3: CASSGTGVTGETQYF. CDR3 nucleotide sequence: TGTGCCAGCAGCGGGACAGGCGTGACCGGGGAGACCCAGTACTTC.

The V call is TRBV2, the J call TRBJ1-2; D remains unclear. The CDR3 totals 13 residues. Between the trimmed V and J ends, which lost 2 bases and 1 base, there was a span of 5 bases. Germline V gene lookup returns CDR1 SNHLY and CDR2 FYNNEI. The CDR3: CASSESNNYGYTF. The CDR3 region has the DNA TGTGCCAGCAGTGAATCAAATAACTATGGCTACACCTTC. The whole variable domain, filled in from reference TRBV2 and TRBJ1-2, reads EPEVTQTPSHQVTQMGQEVILRCVPISNHLYFYWYRQILGQKVEFLVSFYNNEISEKSEIFDDQFSVERPDGSNFTLKIRSTKLEDSAMYFCASSESNNYGYTFGSGTRLTVV.

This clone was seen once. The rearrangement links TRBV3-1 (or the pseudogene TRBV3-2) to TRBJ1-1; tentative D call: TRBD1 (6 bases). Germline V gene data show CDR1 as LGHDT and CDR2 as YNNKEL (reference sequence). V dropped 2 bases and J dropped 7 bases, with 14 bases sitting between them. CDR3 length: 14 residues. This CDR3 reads CASSQWGQRGEAFF. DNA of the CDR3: TGTGCCAGCAGCCAATGGGGGCAAAGGGGTGAAGCTTTCTTT.

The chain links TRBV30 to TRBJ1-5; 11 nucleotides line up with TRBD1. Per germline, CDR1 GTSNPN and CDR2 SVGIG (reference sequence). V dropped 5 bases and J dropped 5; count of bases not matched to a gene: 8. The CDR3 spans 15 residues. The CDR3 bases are TGTGCCTGGGCCCTCGGACAGGGGGCTTATCAGCCCCAGCATTTT. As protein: CAWALGQGAYQPQHF. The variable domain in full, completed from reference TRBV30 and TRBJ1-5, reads SQTIHQWPATLVQPVGSPLSLECTVEGTSNPNLYWYRQAAGRGLQLLFYSVGIGQISSEVPQNLSASRPQDRQFILSSKKLLLSDSGFYLCAWALGQGAYQPQHFGDGTRLSIL.

The CDR3 sequence: CASRLTSGGETQYF. The CDR3 DNA reads as TGTGCCAGCCGACTGACATCAGGGGGGGAGACCCAGTACTTC. The chain carries TRBV11-3 and TRBJ2-5; D is perhaps TRBD1 (7 bases). The CDR3 consists of 14 residues. The germline gives CDR1 SGHNT, CDR2 YENEEA. The V gene lost 8 bases and the J gene lost 5 bases, with 18 bases spanning the gap.

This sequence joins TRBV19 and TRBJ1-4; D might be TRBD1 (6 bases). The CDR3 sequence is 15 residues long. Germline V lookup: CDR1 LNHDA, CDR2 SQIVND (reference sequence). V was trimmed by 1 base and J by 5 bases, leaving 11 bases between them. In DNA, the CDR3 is TGTGCCAGTAGTATAGTTACAGGGTTGAATGAAAAACTGTTTTTT. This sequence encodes CASSIVTGLNEKLFF.

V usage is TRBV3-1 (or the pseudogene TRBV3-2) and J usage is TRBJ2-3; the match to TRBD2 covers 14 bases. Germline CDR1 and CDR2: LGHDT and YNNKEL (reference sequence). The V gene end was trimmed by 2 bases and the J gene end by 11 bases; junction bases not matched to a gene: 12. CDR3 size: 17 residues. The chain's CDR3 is CASSQPMGLAGVGEQYF. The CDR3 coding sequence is TGTGCCAGCAGCCAACCAATGGGACTAGCGGGGGTAGGTGAGCAGTATTTT.

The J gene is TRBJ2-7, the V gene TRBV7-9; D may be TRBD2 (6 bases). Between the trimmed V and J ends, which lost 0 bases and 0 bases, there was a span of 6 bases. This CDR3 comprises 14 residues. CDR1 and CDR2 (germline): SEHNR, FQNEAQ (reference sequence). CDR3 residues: CASSLARDSYEQYF. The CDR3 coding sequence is TGTGCCAGCAGCTTAGCGCGGGACTCCTACGAGCAGTACTTC.

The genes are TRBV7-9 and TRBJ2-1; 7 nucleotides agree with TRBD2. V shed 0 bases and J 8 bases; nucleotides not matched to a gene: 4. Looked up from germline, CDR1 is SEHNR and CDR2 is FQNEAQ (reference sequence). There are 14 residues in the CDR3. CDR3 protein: CASSLAGGSYEQFF. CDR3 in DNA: TGTGCCAGCAGCTTAGCGGGGGGGTCCTATGAGCAGTTCTTC.

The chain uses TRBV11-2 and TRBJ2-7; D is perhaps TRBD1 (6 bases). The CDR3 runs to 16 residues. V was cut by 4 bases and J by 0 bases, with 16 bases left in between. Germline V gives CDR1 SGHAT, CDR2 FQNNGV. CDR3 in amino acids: CASSSSPGAGSYEQYF. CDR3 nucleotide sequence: TGTGCCAGCAGCTCGTCCCCAGGGGCAGGCTCCTACGAGCAGTACTTC.

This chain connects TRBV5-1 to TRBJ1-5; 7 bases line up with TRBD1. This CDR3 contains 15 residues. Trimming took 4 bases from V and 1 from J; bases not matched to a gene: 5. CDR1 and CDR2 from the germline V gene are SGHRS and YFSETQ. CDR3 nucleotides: TGCGCCAGCAGCCCGACAGGGTTGAGCAATCAGCCCCAGCATTTT. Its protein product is CASSPTGLSNQPQHF.

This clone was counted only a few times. CDR3 protein: CASKAYEQYF. The CDR3 DNA is TGTGCCAGCAAAGCATACGAGCAGTACTTC. The chain employs TRBV6-5 and TRBJ2-7; no definite D call. The germline V and J ends were trimmed by 7 bases and 4 bases, with 5 bases remaining between them. The germline gives CDR1 MNHEY, CDR2 SVGAGI. CDR3 size: 10 residues.

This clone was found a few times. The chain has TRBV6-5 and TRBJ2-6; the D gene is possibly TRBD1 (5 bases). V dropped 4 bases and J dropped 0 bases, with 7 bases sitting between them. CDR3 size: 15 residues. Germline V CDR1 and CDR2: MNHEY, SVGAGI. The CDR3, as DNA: TGTGCCAGCAGTTTTGGACACTCTGGGGCCAACGTCCTGACTTTC. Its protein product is CASSFGHSGANVLTF.

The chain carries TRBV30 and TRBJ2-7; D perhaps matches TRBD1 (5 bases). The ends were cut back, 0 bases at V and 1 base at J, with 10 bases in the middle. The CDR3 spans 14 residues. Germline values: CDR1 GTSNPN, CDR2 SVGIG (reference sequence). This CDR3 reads CAWSVGVSSYEQYF. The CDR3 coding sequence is TGTGCCTGGAGTGTAGGGGTATCATCCTACGAGCAGTACTTC.

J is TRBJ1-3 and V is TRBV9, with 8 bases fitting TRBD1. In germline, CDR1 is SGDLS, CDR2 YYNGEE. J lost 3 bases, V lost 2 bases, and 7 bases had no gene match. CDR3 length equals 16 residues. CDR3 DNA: TGTGCCAGCAGCGTTGACAGGGGATCGAGTGGAAACACCATATATTTT. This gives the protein CASSVDRGSSGNTIYF.

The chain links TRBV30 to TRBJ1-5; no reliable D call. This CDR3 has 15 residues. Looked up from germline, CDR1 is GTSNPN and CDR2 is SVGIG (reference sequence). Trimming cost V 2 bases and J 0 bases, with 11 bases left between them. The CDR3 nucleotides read TGTGCCTGGAGTAGAGGAGTTGATAGCAATCAGCCCCAGCATTTT. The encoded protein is CAWSRGVDSNQPQHF.

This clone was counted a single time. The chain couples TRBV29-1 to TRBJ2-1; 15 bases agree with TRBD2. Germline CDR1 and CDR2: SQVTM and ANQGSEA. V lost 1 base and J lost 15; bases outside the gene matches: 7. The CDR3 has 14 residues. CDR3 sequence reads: CSVEVGLAGGPVFF. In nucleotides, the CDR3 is TGCAGCGTTGAAGTAGGACTAGCGGGGGGGCCGGTGTTCTTC.

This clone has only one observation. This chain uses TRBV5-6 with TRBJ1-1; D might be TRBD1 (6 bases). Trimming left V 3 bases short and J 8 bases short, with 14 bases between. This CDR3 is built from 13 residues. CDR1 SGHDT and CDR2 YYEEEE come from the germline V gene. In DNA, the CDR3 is TGTGCCAGCAGCTGGGGCCGGGGGGCAGAAGCTTTCTTT. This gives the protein CASSWGRGAEAFF.

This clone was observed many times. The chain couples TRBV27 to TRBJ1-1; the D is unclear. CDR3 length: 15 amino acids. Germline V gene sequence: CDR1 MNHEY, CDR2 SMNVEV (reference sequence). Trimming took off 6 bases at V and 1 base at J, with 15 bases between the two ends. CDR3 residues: CASSQRREGNTEAFF. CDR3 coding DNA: TGTGCCAGCAGCCAAAGGCGAGAGGGGAACACTGAAGCTTTCTTT.

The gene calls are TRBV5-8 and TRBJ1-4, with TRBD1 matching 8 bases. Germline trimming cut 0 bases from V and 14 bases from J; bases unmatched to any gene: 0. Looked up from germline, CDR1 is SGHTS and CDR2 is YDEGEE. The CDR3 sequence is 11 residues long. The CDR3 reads CASSLDRGLFF. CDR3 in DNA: TGTGCCAGCAGCTTGGACAGGGGGCTGTTTTTT.

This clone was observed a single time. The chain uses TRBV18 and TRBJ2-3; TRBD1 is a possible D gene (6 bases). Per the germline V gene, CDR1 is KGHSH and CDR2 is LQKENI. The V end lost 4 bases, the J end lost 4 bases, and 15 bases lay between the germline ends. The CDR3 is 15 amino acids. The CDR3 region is CASSLSRGGSDTQYF. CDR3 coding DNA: TGTGCCAGCTCACTTAGCAGGGGCGGCTCAGATACGCAGTATTTT. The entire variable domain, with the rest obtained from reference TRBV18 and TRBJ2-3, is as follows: NAGVMQNPRHLVRRRGQEARLRCSPMKGHSHVYWYRQLPEEGLKFMVYLQKENIIDESGMPKERFSAEFPKEGPSILRIQQVVRGDSAAYFCASSLSRGGSDTQYFGPGTRLTVL.

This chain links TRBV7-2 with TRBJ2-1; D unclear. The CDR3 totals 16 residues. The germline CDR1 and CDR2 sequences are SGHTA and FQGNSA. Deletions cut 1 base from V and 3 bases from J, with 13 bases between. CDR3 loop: CASSLESVPVYNEQFF. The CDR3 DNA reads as TGTGCCAGCAGCTTAGAATCGGTTCCTGTCTACAATGAGCAGTTCTTC. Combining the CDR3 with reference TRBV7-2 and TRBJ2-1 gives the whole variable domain GAGVSQSPSNKVTEKGKDVELRCDPISGHTALYWYRQSLGQGLEFLIYFQGNSAPDKSGLPSDRFSAERTGGSVSTLTIQRTQQEDSAVYLCASSLESVPVYNEQFFGPGTRLTVL.

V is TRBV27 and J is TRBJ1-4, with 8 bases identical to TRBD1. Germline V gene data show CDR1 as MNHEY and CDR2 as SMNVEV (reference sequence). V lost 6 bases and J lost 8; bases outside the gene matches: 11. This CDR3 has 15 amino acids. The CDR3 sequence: CASRPPDRVREKLFF. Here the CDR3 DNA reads TGTGCCAGCAGGCCCCCGGACAGGGTCAGGGAAAAACTGTTTTTT.